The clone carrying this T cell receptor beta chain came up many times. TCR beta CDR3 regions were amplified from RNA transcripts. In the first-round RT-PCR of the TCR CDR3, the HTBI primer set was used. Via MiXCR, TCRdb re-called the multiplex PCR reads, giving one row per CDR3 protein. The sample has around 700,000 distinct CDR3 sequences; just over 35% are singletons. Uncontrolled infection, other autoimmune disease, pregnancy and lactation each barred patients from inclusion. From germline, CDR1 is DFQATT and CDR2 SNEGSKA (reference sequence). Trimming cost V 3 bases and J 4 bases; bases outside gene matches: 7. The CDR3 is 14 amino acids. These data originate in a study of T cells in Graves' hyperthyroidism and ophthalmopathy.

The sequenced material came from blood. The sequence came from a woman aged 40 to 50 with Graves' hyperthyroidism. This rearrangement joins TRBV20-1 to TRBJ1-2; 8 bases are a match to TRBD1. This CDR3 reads CSARRTGPLYGYTF. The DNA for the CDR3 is TGCAGTGCTAGGAGGACAGGGCCCCTCTATGGCTACACCTTC.